The clone carrying this T cell receptor beta chain was seen just once. The assay was immunoSEQ multiplex PCR, and TCRdb's table has in-frame clones only and misses some. The sample has 660,000 or so clones, about 96% seen once. The source of the sample is a study of shared clonotypes between healthy human individuals. Naive CD8 cells lacked CD45RO, underwent positive selection for CCR7 and left out terminally differentiated effector memory CD45RA+ cells. The V gene's germline CDR1 is SEHNR and CDR2 FQNEAQ (reference sequence). This CDR3 spans 18 amino acids. V gene TRBV7-9 combines with J gene TRBJ2-5, with TRBD2 matching over 14 bases. The J call may not be correct, given that the DNA end is closer to TRBJ2-7. The sequencing input was naive CD8+ T cells sorted from blood. This receptor was taken from a woman aged 25 to 45 in good health. The CDR3 bases are TGTGCCAGCAGCTCCACCGGGACTAGCGGGAGTATTAACTACGAGCAGTACTTC. Its protein product is CASSSTGTSGSINYEQYF.